Below, 7 T cell receptor beta chains from the same sample are listed, as sequenced in a study of OX40 agonist ivuxolimab in advanced cancers. Some clones are missing from TCRdb's copy, which holds only in-frame ones; the method was immunoSEQ multiplex PCR. The table records under 150,000 clones, under 95% of them present only once. The source material was CD4+ or CD8+ T cells sorted from blood, sampled in a trial of the OX40 agonist ivuxolimab. The receptors were gathered from an adult with an advanced solid tumor such as melanoma, head and neck, liver or kidney cancer.

The chain uses TRBV28 and TRBJ2-7; tentatively, D is TRBD2 (6 bases). The CDR3 loop spans 15 amino acids. The V end lost 7 bases, the J end lost 7 bases, and 23 bases lay between the germline ends. Germline V gene lookup returns CDR1 MDHEN and CDR2 SYDVKM. The CDR3 loop reads CASINGGFRPVEQYF. The CDR3 nucleotides are TGTGCCAGCATCAACGGGGGATTCCGCCCTGTGGAGCAGTACTTC.

The rearrangement links TRBV28 to TRBJ2-7; D unclear. The CDR3 runs 11 residues. Trimming pared 6 bases from V and 5 bases from J, leaving 8 bases between. From germline, CDR1 is MDHEN and CDR2 SYDVKM. The CDR3 nucleotides are TGTGCCAGCAGCTTTAGAGACGAGCAGTACTTC. Its translation is CASSFRDEQYF.

As concerns this clone: One end of the junction varies from germline; a read error may be responsible. The chain carries TRBV6-5 and TRBJ1-2, with D possibly being TRBD1 (5 bases). CDR1 is MNHEY, CDR2 SVGAGI, per germline. This CDR3 has 14 amino acids. The CDR3 reads CASSDSNPGLGYTF. The CDR3, as DNA: TGTGCCAGCAGTGACTCGAATCCGGGGCTTGGCTACACCTTC.

The chain is built from TRBV11-2 and TRBJ2-1, with D uncertain. CDR1 is SGHAT, CDR2 FQNNGV, per germline. V was pared by 7 bases and J by 0 bases, with 13 bases between. The CDR3 contains 15 residues. The CDR3 sequence is CASTSGMSSYNEQFF. The CDR3, as DNA: TGTGCCAGCACCTCGGGCATGAGCTCCTACAATGAGCAGTTCTTC.

The V and J genes are TRBV5-1 and TRBJ2-7, with D unclear. The CDR3 sequence is 14 residues long. V was trimmed by 0 bases and J by 0 bases, leaving 7 bases between them. Germline CDR1 and CDR2: SGHRS and YFSETQ. The CDR3 region is CASSLASDSYEQYF. The CDR3 DNA reads as TGCGCCAGCAGCTTGGCCTCAGACTCCTACGAGCAGTACTTC.

The chain employs TRBV7-2 and TRBJ2-7, with D tentatively TRBD1 or TRBD2 (5 bases each). Trimming stripped 5 bases from V and 4 bases from J, with 12 bases between. Germline lookup yields CDR1 SGHTA and CDR2 FQGNSA. This CDR3 has 13 residues. This CDR3 is CASSPRGGYEQYF. CDR3 coding DNA: TGTGCCAGCAGCCCCCGTGGGGGATACGAGCAGTACTTC. Full variable domain (remainder filled in from reference TRBV7-2 and TRBJ2-7): GAGVSQSPSNKVTEKGKDVELRCDPISGHTALYWYRQSLGQGLEFLIYFQGNSAPDKSGLPSDRFSAERTGGSVSTLTIQRTQQEDSAVYLCASSPRGGYEQYFGPGTRLTVT.

This clone was found a few times. This sequence joins TRBV7-9 and TRBJ2-2; the D is unclear. Trimming shortened V by 5 bases and J by 1 base, and 8 bases separated the two germline ends. The CDR3 spans 14 residues. Germline V gene lookup returns CDR1 SEHNR and CDR2 FQNEAQ (reference sequence). CDR3 protein: CASSPRLNTGELFF. DNA for the CDR3: TGTGCCAGCAGCCCGAGGTTGAACACCGGGGAGCTGTTTTTT.